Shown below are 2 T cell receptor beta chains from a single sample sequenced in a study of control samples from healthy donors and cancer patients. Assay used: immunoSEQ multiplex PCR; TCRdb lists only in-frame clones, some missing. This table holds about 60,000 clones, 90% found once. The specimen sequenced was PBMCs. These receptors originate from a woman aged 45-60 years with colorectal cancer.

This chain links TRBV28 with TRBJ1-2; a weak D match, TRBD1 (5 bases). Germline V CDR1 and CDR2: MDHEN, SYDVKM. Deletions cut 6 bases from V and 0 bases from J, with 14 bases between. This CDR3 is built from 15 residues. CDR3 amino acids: CASRRSGSTNYGYTF. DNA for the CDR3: TGTGCCAGCAGGAGATCAGGGTCAACTAACTATGGCTACACCTTC.

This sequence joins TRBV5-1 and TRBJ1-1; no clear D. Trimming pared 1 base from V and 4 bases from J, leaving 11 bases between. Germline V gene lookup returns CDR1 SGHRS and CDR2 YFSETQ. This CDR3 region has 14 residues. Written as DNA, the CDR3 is TGCGCCAGCAGCTTGAGGCAGGCGGGCACTGAAGCTTTCTTT. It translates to CASSLRQAGTEAFF.